This is a list of T cell receptor beta chains from one sample in a study of cytomegalovirus exposure and HLA in healthy donors. The protocol was immunoSEQ multiplex PCR, while the TCRdb copy is restricted to in-frame clones and leaves out a portion. The data show 65,000 to 90,000 clones, about 90% seen once. The sample was PBMCs. Receptors originate from a young woman in good health and CMV-seropositive. CDR3s include the opening cysteine and the closing phenylalanine or tryptophan. The D gene is left open where the match is weak. Clone size is shown for a subset of rows, as once, few, many or a class of expanded clone.

TRBV4-1	once	NA	13	TRBJ2-7	CASSTRVSYEQYF	TGCGCCAGCAGCACTCGAGTTAGCTACGAGCAGTACTTC
TRBV29-1	NA	TRBD1	14	TRBJ2-3	CSDAGQGAGDTQYF	TGCAGTGACGCCGGACAGGGGGCAGGGGATACGCAGTATTTT
TRBV30	NA	TRBD2	14	TRBJ2-3	CAWSGGAGTDTQYF	TGTGCCTGGAGCGGGGGGGCTGGCACAGATACGCAGTATTTT
TRBV6-5	NA	NA	13	TRBJ1-1	CASSFTVNTEAFF	TGTGCCAGCAGTTTTACAGTGAACACTGAAGCTTTCTTT
TRBV6-1	NA	TRBD1	17	TRBJ2-3	CASSEAPRTGGTDTQYF	TGTGCCAGCAGTGAAGCCCCCCGGACAGGGGGCACAGATACGCAGTATTTT
TRBV7-9	NA	NA	14	TRBJ2-1	CASSHAGGGNEQFF	TGTGCCAGCAGCCACGCCGGGGGTGGGAATGAGCAGTTCTTC
TRBV6-1	NA	NA	16	TRBJ1-1	CASSEYRLRGGTEAFF	TGTGCCAGCAGTGAATATAGACTCAGGGGTGGCACTGAAGCTTTCTTT
TRBV30	NA	TRBD1	14	TRBJ2-2	CAWSRDRGFGELFF	TGTGCCTGGAGTAGGGACAGGGGATTCGGGGAGCTGTTTTTT
TRBV29-1	NA	TRBD2	14	TRBJ2-2	CSVAGLVNTGELFF	TGCAGCGTTGCGGGACTAGTGAACACCGGGGAGCTGTTTTTT
TRBV23-1	NA	NA	16	TRBJ2-7	CASSQSSLPRDYEQYF	TGCGCCAGCAGTCAATCCTCACTTCCCAGGGACTACGAGCAGTACTTC
TRBV7-2	NA	TRBD1	15	TRBJ2-7	CASSMSGQGGTEQYF	TGTGCCAGCAGCATGTCGGGACAGGGTGGTACCGAGCAGTACTTC
TRBV6-6	NA	TRBD1	16	TRBJ2-2	CASSFSQGANTGELFF	TGTGCCAGCAGTTTCTCACAGGGGGCGAACACCGGGGAGCTGTTTTTT
TRBV15	few	NA	13	TRBJ2-7	CATSRDFSYEQYF	TGTGCCACCAGCAGAGACTTTTCCTACGAGCAGTACTTC
TRBV4-1	NA	NA	19	TRBJ2-1	CASSATLVARTSSYNEQFF	TGCGCCAGCAGCGCAACGCTAGTAGCTAGAACGTCATCCTACAATGAGCAGTTCTTC
TRBV7-9	NA	NA	15	TRBJ1-2	CASSLDRDRSYGYTF	TGTGCCAGCAGCTTAGATAGAGACAGAAGCTATGGCTACACCTTC
TRBV30	NA	TRBD1	14	TRBJ1-2	CAWRMGTGGFGYTF	TGTGCCTGGAGAATGGGGACAGGGGGTTTCGGCTACACCTTC
TRBV27	NA	TRBD2	14	TRBJ2-7	CASSFGAGAYEQYF	TGTGCCAGCAGTTTCGGAGCGGGGGCCTACGAGCAGTACTTC
TRBV6-1	NA	NA	11	TRBJ2-2	CASSLTGELFF	TGTGCCAGCAGTTTAACCGGGGAGCTGTTTTTT
TRBV10-1	NA	TRBD1	14	TRBJ2-1	CASSRDRVNNEQFF	TGCGCCAGCAGCCGGGACAGGGTTAACAATGAGCAGTTCTTC
TRBV2	NA	TRBD1	15	TRBJ2-1	CASTRGQGTYNEQFF	TGTGCCAGCACTAGGGGACAGGGGACCTACAATGAGCAGTTCTTC
TRBV30	NA	NA	15	TRBJ2-3	CASHPGTKSTDTQYF	TGTGCTTCTCACCCCGGGACAAAAAGCACAGATACGCAGTATTTT
TRBV7-9	NA	TRBD2	16	TRBJ2-7	CASSLISGDSSYEQYF	TGTGCCAGCAGCTTAATTAGCGGGGATAGCTCCTACGAGCAGTACTTC
TRBV19	once	NA	15	TRBJ1-5	CASRYTTLSNQPQHF	TGTGCCAGTAGATACACTACCCTTAGCAATCAGCCCCAGCATTTT
TRBV4-2	once	NA	16	TRBJ2-1	CASSQEYPSSYNEQFF	TGTGCCAGCAGCCAAGAATACCCCAGCTCCTACAATGAGCAGTTCTTC
TRBV5-1	NA	NA	11	TRBJ2-5	CASSGGETQYF	TGCGCCAGCAGCGGCGGGGAGACCCAGTACTTC
TRBV2	NA	TRBD1	13	TRBJ1-4	CASGRTGYEKLFF	TGTGCCAGCGGTAGGACAGGGTATGAAAAACTGTTTTTT
TRBV11-3	NA	NA	13	TRBJ2-1	CASSLDGANEQFF	TGTGCCAGCAGCTTAGACGGAGCAAATGAGCAGTTCTTC
TRBV18	NA	TRBD2	12	TRBJ2-3	CASSGEGDTQYF	TGTGCCAGCTCAGGGGAGGGAGATACGCAGTATTTT